Given below is one T cell receptor beta chain in context. Assay: immunoSEQ multiplex PCR; the TCRdb copy retains only in-frame clones and omits some. This table holds about 190,000 clones, around 80% found once. Trimming took 4 bases from V and 5 from J; bases not matched to a gene: 4. The CDR3 length is 14 residues. Germline CDR1 SGHTA, CDR2 FQGTGA. The sample originates from a study of blood T cell repertoires in COVID-19. The receptor was derived from a man aged 30 to 45 with active or convalescent COVID-19. The sequencing sample was made of peripheral blood. The chain links TRBV7-3 to TRBJ2-1; 8 bases match TRBD2. The CDR3 region has the DNA TGTGCCAGCAGCTCCGGACTAGCAGACAATGAGCAGTTCTTC. Encoded protein: CASSSGLADNEQFF.